The source of this T cell receptor (beta chain) is a study of blood T cells in healthy people across ages. V was clipped by 4 bases and J by 6 bases, with 13 bases between them. Per the germline V gene, CDR1 is LGHNA and CDR2 is YNFKEQ. The CDR3 is made up of 14 amino acids. Every donor provided roughly 10 milliliters of peripheral blood. The authors ran a second PCR of about 7 to 11 cycles using a sample-barcoded 5' primer and a J-beta primer mix. TCRdb reprocessed the 5' RACE reads with MiXCR, giving one entry per CDR3 protein. The top ten hold less than 8% of the sample, which has 1.4 million to 1.5 million distinct CDR3 sequences, around two fifths seen once.

The chain carries TRBV4-2 and TRBJ2-1; possible D gene TRBD2, 6 bases. The TCR was taken from a woman aged 18 to 35 in good health. Sequenced: blood. The chain's CDR3 is CASSRDRDFNEQFF. In nucleotides, the CDR3 is TGTGCCAGCAGCCGAGACCGGGACTTCAATGAGCAGTTCTTC.